This T cell receptor beta chain derives from a study of beta chain features in type 1 diabetes. The study, taken as a whole, reports: Within each of all four CD4+ subsets, Type 1 diabetes patients had TCRB CDR3s that were moderately but significantly shorter.

To note about this clone: Its antigen is unidentified.

Central memory, naive, regulatory and stem cell-like memory CD4+ cells were sorted by CD45RO/CCR7/CD25/CD127/CD95/CD27. Expressed TCRB transcripts were sequenced after all isolated RNA was converted to cDNA. The repertoire was sequenced with immunoSEQ multiplex PCR; TCRdb's copy has only in-frame clones and lacks some. In the table there are about 650,000 clones, approximately 13% of which are singletons. The specimen was naive CD4+ T cells from blood. The sequence derives from a man aged 25-45 years with type 1 diabetes.

The CDR3 bases are TGTGCCAGCAGCCCGGACAGGGACCAAGGCGAGCAGTACTTC. Protein sequence: CASSPDRDQGEQYF. This chain links TRBV7-2 with TRBJ2-7; 8 nucleotides match TRBD1. The CDR3 runs 14 residues. Unmatched junction bases numbered 9, after V lost 5 bases and J lost 6 bases. Germline V gene lookup returns CDR1 SGHTA and CDR2 FQGNSA.